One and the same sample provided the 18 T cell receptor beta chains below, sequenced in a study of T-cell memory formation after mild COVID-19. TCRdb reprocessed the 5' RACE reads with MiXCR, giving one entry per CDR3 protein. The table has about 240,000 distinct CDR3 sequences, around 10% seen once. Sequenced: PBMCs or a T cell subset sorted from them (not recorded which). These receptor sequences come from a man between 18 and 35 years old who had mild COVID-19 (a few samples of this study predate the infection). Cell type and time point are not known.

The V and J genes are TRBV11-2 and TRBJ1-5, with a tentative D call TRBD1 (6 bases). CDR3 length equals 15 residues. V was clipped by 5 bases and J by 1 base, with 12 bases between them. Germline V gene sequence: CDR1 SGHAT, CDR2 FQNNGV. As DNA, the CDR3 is TGTGCCAGCAGCCTAGGGGGTTTGAGCAATCAGCCCCAGCATTTT. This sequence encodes CASSLGGLSNQPQHF. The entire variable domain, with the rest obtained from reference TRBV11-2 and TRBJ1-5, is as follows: EAGVAQSPRYKIIEKRQSVAFWCNPISGHATLYWYQQILGQGPKLLIQFQNNGVVDDSQLPKDRFSAERLKGVDSTLKIQPAKLEDSAVYLCASSLGGLSNQPQHFGDGTRLSIL.

CDR3 loop: CATSRDKGAENSPLHF. The DNA for the CDR3 is TGTGCCACCAGCAGAGATAAGGGGGCCGAAAATTCACCCCTCCACTTT. The genes are TRBV15 and TRBJ1-6; 7 positions match TRBD1. Germline CDR1 reads LNHNV; CDR2 reads YYDKDF (reference sequence). After removal of 0 bases from V and 7 bases from J, the junction contained 6 bases not matched to a gene. This CDR3 has 16 amino acids.

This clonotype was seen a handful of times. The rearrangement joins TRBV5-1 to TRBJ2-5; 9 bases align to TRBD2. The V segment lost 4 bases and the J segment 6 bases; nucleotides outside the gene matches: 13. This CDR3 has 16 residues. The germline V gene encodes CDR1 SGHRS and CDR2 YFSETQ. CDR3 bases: TGCGCCAGCAGCGAGGAGGCGGGGGGGCTGGCGAAGACCCAGTACTTC. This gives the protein CASSEEAGGLAKTQYF.

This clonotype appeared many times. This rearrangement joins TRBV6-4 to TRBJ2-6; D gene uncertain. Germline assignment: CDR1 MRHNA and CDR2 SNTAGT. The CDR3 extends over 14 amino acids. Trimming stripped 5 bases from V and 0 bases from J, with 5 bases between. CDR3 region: CASSQNSGANVLTF. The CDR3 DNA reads TGTGCCAGCAGTCAAAACTCTGGGGCCAACGTCCTGACTTTC.

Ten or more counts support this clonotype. The CDR3 region is CASSLNSFTDTQYF. CDR3 DNA: TGTGCCAGCAGCTTAAACAGCTTCACAGATACGCAGTATTTT. This chain links TRBV7-3 with TRBJ2-3, with no clear D. This CDR3 has 14 amino acids. CDR1 SGHTA and CDR2 FQGTGA come from the germline V gene. Trimming took 1 base from V and 2 from J, leaving 7 bases between them.

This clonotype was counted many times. The CDR3 sequence: CASSPRDRGHEQYV. CDR3 bases: TGTGCCAGCAGCCCCCGGGACAGGGGGCACGAGCAGTACGTC. The genes are TRBV7-2 and TRBJ2-7; the match to TRBD1 covers 12 bases. The J segment lost 5 bases and the V segment lost 5 bases, leaving 4 bases of the junction unmatched. Germline V gene data show CDR1 as SGHTA and CDR2 as FQGNSA. The CDR3 consists of 14 residues.

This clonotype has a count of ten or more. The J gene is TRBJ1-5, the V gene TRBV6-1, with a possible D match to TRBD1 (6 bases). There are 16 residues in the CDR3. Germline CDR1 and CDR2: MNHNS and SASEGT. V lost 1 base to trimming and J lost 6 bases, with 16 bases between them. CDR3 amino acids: CASSEVGRGPSQPQHF. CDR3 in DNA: TGTGCCAGCAGTGAAGTAGGCAGGGGCCCCAGTCAGCCCCAGCATTTT.

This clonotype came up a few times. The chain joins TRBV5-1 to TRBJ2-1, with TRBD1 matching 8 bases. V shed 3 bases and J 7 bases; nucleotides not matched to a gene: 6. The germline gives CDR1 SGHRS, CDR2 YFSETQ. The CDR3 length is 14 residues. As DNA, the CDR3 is TGCGCCAGCAGCTCGGACAGGGAAGGGAATGAGCAGTTCTTC. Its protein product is CASSSDREGNEQFF.

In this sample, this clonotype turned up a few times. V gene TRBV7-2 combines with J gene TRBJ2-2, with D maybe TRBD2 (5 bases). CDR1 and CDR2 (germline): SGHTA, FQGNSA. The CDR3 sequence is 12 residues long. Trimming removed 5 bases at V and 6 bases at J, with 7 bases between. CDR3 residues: CASSPSPGELFF. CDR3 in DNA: TGTGCCAGCAGCCCTAGCCCCGGGGAGCTGTTTTTT.

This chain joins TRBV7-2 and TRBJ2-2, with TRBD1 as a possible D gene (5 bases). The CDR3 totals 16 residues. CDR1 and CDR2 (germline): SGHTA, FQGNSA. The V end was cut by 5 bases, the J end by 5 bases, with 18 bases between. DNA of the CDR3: TGTGCCAGCAGCCCATTTGGACACGCAAAAACCGGGGAGCTGTTTTTT. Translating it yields CASSPFGHAKTGELFF.

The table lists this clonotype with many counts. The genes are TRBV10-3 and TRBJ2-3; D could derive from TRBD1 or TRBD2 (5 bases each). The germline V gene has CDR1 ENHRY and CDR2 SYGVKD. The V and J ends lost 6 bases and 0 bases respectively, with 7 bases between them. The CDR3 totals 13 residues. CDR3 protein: CAISGDSTDTQYF. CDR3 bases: TGTGCCATCAGCGGGGACAGCACAGATACGCAGTATTTT.

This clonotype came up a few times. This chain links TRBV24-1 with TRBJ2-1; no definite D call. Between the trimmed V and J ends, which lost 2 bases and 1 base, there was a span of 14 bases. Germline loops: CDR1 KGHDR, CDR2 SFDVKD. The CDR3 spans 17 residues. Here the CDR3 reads CATSDSPDQTSYNEQFF. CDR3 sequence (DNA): TGTGCCACCAGTGATTCCCCCGATCAGACATCCTACAATGAGCAGTTCTTC.

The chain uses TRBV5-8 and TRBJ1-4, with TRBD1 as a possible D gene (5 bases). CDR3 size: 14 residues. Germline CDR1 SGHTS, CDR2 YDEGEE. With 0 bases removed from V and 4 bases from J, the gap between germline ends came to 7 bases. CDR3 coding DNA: TGTGCCAGCAGCTTGGGACAGATTAATGAAAAACTGTTTTTT. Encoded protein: CASSLGQINEKLFF.

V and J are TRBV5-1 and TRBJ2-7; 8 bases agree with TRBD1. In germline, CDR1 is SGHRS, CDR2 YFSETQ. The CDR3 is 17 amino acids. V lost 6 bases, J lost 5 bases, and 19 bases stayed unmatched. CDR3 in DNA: TGCGCCAGCACCCTGACAGGGGACCCTCTTGAACCGGACGAGCAGTACTTC. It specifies CASTLTGDPLEPDEQYF.

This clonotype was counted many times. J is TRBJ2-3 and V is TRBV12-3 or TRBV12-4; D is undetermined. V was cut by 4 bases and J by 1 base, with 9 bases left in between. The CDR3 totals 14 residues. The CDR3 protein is CASSYQLGTDTQYF. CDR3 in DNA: TGTGCCAGCAGTTACCAGTTGGGCACAGATACGCAGTATTTT.

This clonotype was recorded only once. DNA of the CDR3: TGTGCCAGCGCTAGCGGGGGGGTAGGAGATACGCAGTATTTT. Residues: CASASGGVGDTQYF. This sequence joins TRBV28 and TRBJ2-3; 12 bases line up with TRBD2. Germline loops: CDR1 MDHEN, CDR2 SYDVKM. The junction had 5 bases not matched to a gene; V was cut back by 8 bases and J by 5 bases. This CDR3 region has 14 residues.

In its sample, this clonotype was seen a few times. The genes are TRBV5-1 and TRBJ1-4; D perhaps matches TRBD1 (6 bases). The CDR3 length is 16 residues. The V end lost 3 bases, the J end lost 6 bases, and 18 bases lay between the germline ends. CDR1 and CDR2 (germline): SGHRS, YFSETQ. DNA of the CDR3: TGCGCCAGCAGCTCCCCGGGGGGGCAGAGGGATGAAAAACTGTTTTTT. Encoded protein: CASSSPGGQRDEKLFF.

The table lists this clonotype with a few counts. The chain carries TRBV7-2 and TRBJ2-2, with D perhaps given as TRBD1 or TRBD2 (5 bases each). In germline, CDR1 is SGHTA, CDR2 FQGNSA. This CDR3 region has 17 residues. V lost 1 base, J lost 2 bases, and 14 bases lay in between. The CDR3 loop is CASSLGRDAPNTGELFF. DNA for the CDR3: TGTGCCAGCAGCTTAGGCCGGGACGCACCAAACACCGGGGAGCTGTTTTTT.